The source of this T cell receptor beta chain is a study of T-cell memory formation after mild COVID-19. Study outcomes and limitations: Pre-infection memory harbored some responding clones, suggesting cross-reactive memory joined. In second-wave clones peaking day 37, SARS-CoV-2 specificity remained unconfirmed.

Per germline, CDR1 DFQATT and CDR2 SNEGSKA (reference sequence). Trimming shortened V by 5 bases and J by 13 bases, and 8 bases separated the two germline ends. CDR3 size: 8 residues. On this clonotype: Its specificity is not known.

MiXCR was run by TCRdb on the 5' RACE reads, yielding one entry per CDR3 protein. This sample has a few hundred thousand distinct CDR3 sequences, with about a fifth found just once. The TCR originated in an adult woman who had mild COVID-19 (a few samples of this study predate the infection). Cell type and time point are not known. V is TRBV20-1 and J is TRBJ2-5, with a weak D call TRBD2 (5 bases). Source material: PBMCs or a T cell subset sorted from them (not recorded which). This chain's CDR3 is CSAEGPYF. CDR3 in DNA: TGCAGTGCTGAGGGTCCGTACTTC.